The sequence of this T cell receptor beta chain was determined in a study of blood T cells in healthy people across ages. Study conclusions and caveats: Older individuals had lower TCR beta diversity per million T cells (the decline was roughly linear).

Primers used in a second PCR of roughly 6 to 12 cycles were a sample-barcoded 5' primer and a J-beta primer mix. TCRdb recomputed calls from the 5' RACE reads with MiXCR, one row per CDR3 protein. The repertoire holds approximately 800,000 distinct CDR3 sequences, with roughly 25% as singletons. About this clonotype: Its target is not known.

V shed 5 bases and J shed 3 bases, with 13 bases lying between them. The CDR3 covers 14 residues. CDR1 is SGHRS and CDR2 is YFSETQ in the germline V gene. These sequences were also reported in another study, on T cells of mothers and their children. That publication notes: About six children, together with their three healthy Caucasian mothers, made up the donors.

This sequence was found in a boy aged 10-17 years in good health. The sample comprised blood. The chain combines TRBV5-1 with TRBJ2-3; D is undetermined. CDR3 residues: CASRWAGTTDTQYF. The CDR3 DNA reads as TGCGCCAGCAGATGGGCAGGAACTACAGATACGCAGTATTTT.